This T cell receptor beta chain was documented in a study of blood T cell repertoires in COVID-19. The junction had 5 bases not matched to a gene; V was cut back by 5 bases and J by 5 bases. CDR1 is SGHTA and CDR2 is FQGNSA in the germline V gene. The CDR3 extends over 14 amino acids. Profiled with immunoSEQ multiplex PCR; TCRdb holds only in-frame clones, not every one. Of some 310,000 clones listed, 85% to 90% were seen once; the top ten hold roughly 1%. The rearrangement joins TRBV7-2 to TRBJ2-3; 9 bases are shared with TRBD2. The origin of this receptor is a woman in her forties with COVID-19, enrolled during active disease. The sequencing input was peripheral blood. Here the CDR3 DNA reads TGTGCCAGCAGCCCGACTAGCGGTGGAGATACGCAGTATTTT. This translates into CASSPTSGGDTQYF. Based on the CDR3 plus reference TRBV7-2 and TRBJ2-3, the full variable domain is GAGVSQSPSNKVTEKGKDVELRCDPISGHTALYWYRQSLGQGLEFLIYFQGNSAPDKSGLPSDRFSAERTGGSVSTLTIQRTQQEDSAVYLCASSPTSGGDTQYFGPGTRLTVL.